Given below is one T cell receptor beta chain in context. The antigen is not known. This record belongs to a study of cytomegalovirus exposure and HLA in healthy donors. The PCR used 60 Vbeta and 13 Jbeta primers. Assay used: immunoSEQ multiplex PCR; TCRdb lists only in-frame clones, some missing. This table has 120,000 to 150,000 clones, approximately 79% appearing once. Germline values: CDR1 SGDLS, CDR2 YYNGEE. The CDR3 contains 17 residues. The J segment lost 7 bases and the V segment lost 2 bases, leaving 12 bases of the junction unmatched. Regarding the study as a whole: Data from an earlier analysis indicated that most TCR beta V segments were productive either about 87% or about 30% of the time.

The sample comprised PBMCs. The source is a man between 18 and 29 years old in good health and CMV-seronegative. The rearrangement uses TRBV9 and TRBJ1-6; TRBD1 matches 7 bases. The CDR3 spells CASSVTGKPTPNSPLHF. The CDR3, as DNA: TGTGCCAGCAGCGTGACAGGGAAGCCTACTCCGAATTCACCCCTCCACTTT.